Shown below are 8 T cell receptor beta chains from a single sample sequenced in a study of T-cell reconstitution after alpha-beta-depleted transplantation in children. A TCRbeta library incorporating unique molecular identifiers was prepared. TCRdb re-called the PCR reads through MiXCR, storing one row per CDR3 protein. The table lists 80,000 to 95,000 distinct CDR3 sequences, 7% to 10% of them singletons. The sample in question was PBMCs from the stem cell graft donor, obtained from the stem cell graft. The source of these receptors is a human donor who donated a stem cell graft to a child with congenital amegakaryocytic thrombocytopenia.

There are many counts of this clonotype. The chain recombines TRBV20-1 with TRBJ2-2, with D uncertain. Germline V lookup: CDR1 DFQATT, CDR2 SNEGSKA (reference sequence). The V gene lost 5 bases and the J gene lost 2 bases, with 12 bases spanning the gap. This CDR3 has 14 amino acids. In nucleotides, the CDR3 is TGCAGTGCTCTTTTAGGTGGCAACACCGGGGAGCTGTTTTTT. Amino acids: CSALLGGNTGELFF.

The sample holds many counts of this clonotype. The gene calls are TRBV13 and TRBJ2-5; D possibly corresponds to TRBD1 (6 bases). Germline CDR1 and CDR2: PRHDT and FYEKMQ (reference sequence). Trimming pared 5 bases from V and 5 bases from J, leaving 15 bases between. This CDR3 has 14 residues. The CDR3 DNA sequence: TGTGCCAGCAGCCCGGGACACCTCAAGGAGACCCAGTACTTC. Translating it yields CASSPGHLKETQYF. Complete variable domain (other parts from reference TRBV13 and TRBJ2-5): AAGVIQSPRHLIKEKRETATLKCYPIPRHDTVYWYQQGPGQDPQFLISFYEKMQSDKGSIPDRFSAQQFSDYHSELNMSSLELGDSALYFCASSPGHLKETQYFGPGTRLLVL.

This clonotype was observed at least ten times. CDR3 protein: CASSRLGAALHNEQFF. DNA of the CDR3: TGTGCCAGCTCACGATTGGGGGCTGCGCTGCACAATGAGCAGTTCTTC. V usage is TRBV18 and J usage is TRBJ2-1; weak D call: TRBD1 (6 bases). Trimming took 4 bases from V and 5 from J, leaving 18 bases between them. This CDR3 contains 16 residues. Germline CDR1 reads KGHSH; CDR2 reads LQKENI.

There are many counts of this clonotype. This chain uses TRBV7-9 with TRBJ2-7, with a weak D call TRBD2 (6 bases). This CDR3 has 14 residues. CDR1 SEHNR and CDR2 FQNEAQ come from the germline V gene (reference sequence). V gave up 1 base and J gave up 5 bases, with 12 bases separating them. The CDR3 sequence is CASSLVGEDHEQYF. CDR3 coding DNA: TGTGCCAGCAGCTTAGTGGGGGAGGACCACGAGCAGTACTTC.

This clonotype was observed many times. The V call is TRBV10-3, the J call TRBJ1-5; D is unclear. Germline values: CDR1 ENHRY, CDR2 SYGVKD. The CDR3 length is 11 residues. Between the trimmed V and J ends, which lost 8 bases and 5 bases, there was a span of 7 bases. CDR3 sequence: CAIGPDQPQHF. The CDR3 DNA reads as TGTGCCATCGGGCCGGATCAGCCCCAGCATTTT.

This clonotype was observed many times. This rearrangement joins TRBV20-1 to TRBJ2-2, with D maybe TRBD1 (5 bases). From germline, CDR1 is DFQATT and CDR2 SNEGSKA (reference sequence). V was pared by 1 base and J by 2 bases, with 8 bases between. The CDR3 covers 14 residues. The CDR3 coding sequence is TGCAGTGCTAGAGGACAGTTTAACACCGGGGAGCTGTTTTTT. As protein: CSARGQFNTGELFF.

The sample holds many counts of this clonotype. The chain combines TRBV14 with TRBJ2-3; perhaps TRBD1 as D (5 bases). The CDR3 loop spans 16 amino acids. The ends were cut back, 0 bases at V and 7 bases at J, with 17 bases in the middle. In germline, CDR1 is SGHDN, CDR2 FVKESK. The CDR3 is CASSQDRTGLGNTQYF. CDR3 DNA sequence: TGTGCCAGCAGCCAAGACCGTACAGGTTTGGGGAATACGCAGTATTTT.

This clonotype was counted ten times or more. This chain joins TRBV5-6 and TRBJ2-7, with 9 bases fitting TRBD1. Germline V gene data show CDR1 as SGHDT and CDR2 as YYEEEE. The CDR3 runs to 16 residues. Trimming took 4 bases from V and 2 from J; bases not matched to a gene: 10. Written as DNA, the CDR3 is TGTGCCAGCAGCCCGTGGACAGGGGACTTTACCTACGAGCAGTACTTC. This sequence encodes CASSPWTGDFTYEQYF.